The 5 T cell receptor beta chains below all came from one sample that was sequenced in a study of somatic mutations in cytotoxic T cells in rheumatoid arthritis. Repertoires were generated with immunoSEQ multiplex PCR, while TCRdb's copy carries only in-frame clones and drops some. Of about 16,000 clones in the sample, roughly 80% were seen once. Source material: CD8+ T cells sorted from blood. The receptor set was obtained from an adult with rheumatoid arthritis.

The chain combines TRBV27 with TRBJ1-2; 8 positions agree with TRBD1. The CDR3 spans 14 residues. V shed 8 bases and J 4 bases; nucleotides not matched to a gene: 9. CDR1 is MNHEY and CDR2 is SMNVEV in the germline V gene (reference sequence). Here the CDR3 DNA reads TGTGCCAGCCGAGCAGGGGGCGAGGGCTATGGCTACACCTTC. This translates into CASRAGGEGYGYTF.

This clone was seen a single time. CDR3 DNA sequence: TGTGCCAGCAGCTTAGGGCAGGGCAGGGAGGATGGCTACACCTTC. This codes for CASSLGQGREDGYTF. This chain uses TRBV7-9 with TRBJ1-2, with D possibly TRBD1 on 5 matching bases. This CDR3 region has 15 residues. Germline lookup yields CDR1 SEHNR and CDR2 FQNEAQ (reference sequence). The V end was cut by 1 base, the J end by 6 bases, with 15 bases between. Based on the CDR3 plus reference TRBV7-9 and TRBJ1-2, the full variable domain is DTGVSQNPRHKITKRGQNVTFRCDPISEHNRLYWYRQTLGQGPEFLTYFQNEAQLEKSRLLSDRFSAERPKGSFSTLEIQRTEQGDSAMYLCASSLGQGREDGYTFGSGTRLTVV.

The chain joins TRBV29-1 to TRBJ1-4; 9 nucleotides agree with TRBD1. V lost 4 bases to trimming and J lost 4 bases; unmatched junction nucleotides: 7. Germline CDR1 is SQVTM and CDR2 is ANQGSEA. This CDR3 has 15 residues. The CDR3 sequence is CSVVWDRASNEKLFF. The CDR3 DNA reads as TGCAGCGTTGTATGGGACAGGGCCAGTAATGAAAAACTGTTTTTT.

J is TRBJ2-3 and V is TRBV4-2; 8 bases line up with TRBD1. CDR1 is LGHNA, CDR2 YNFKEQ, per germline. With 0 bases clipped from V and 2 bases from J, the junction kept 4 bases outside the gene matches. The CDR3 length is 16 residues. The CDR3: CASSQDLGQATDTQYF. The CDR3 coding sequence is TGTGCCAGCAGCCAAGATCTGGGACAGGCCACAGATACGCAGTATTTT.

This clone is judged medium-sized (0.01 to 0.1%). The chain couples TRBV29-1 to TRBJ1-1, with unresolved D. The CDR3 runs to 11 residues. Trimming cost V 3 bases and J 1 base, with 3 bases left between them. Germline V gene lookup returns CDR1 SQVTM and CDR2 ANQGSEA. CDR3 nucleotides: TGCAGCGTTGAGAGGAACACTGAAGCTTTCTTT. Amino acid sequence: CSVERNTEAFF. Full variable domain (missing parts from reference TRBV29-1 and TRBJ1-1): SAVISQKPSRDICQRGTSLTIQCQVDSQVTMMFWYRQQPGQSLTLIATANQGSEATYESGFVIDKFPISRPNLTFSTLTVSNMSPEDSSIYLCSVERNTEAFFGQGTRLTVV.